A single sample is the source of the 16 T cell receptor beta chains below, sequenced in a study of T cell clones after liver transplantation. Sequencing used immunoSEQ multiplex PCR; TCRdb keeps in-frame clones, though not all of them. Here the sample spans around 110,000 clones, 90% being singletons. The material was CD4+ T cells from blood, obtained 12 months after liver transplant. These receptors were obtained from a human patient who received a liver transplant. Some T cells could come from the graft donor.

This clone showed up just a few times. The V and J genes are TRBV28 and TRBJ1-4; 8 positions match TRBD1. This CDR3 contains 16 residues. V shed 1 base and J 6 bases; nucleotides not matched to a gene: 7. Germline V lookup: CDR1 MDHEN, CDR2 SYDVKM. The CDR3 nucleotides read TGTGCCAGCAGTTTATTCTTTTGGACAGGGTATGAAAAACTGTTTTTT. It specifies CASSLFFWTGYEKLFF. The full variable domain, in which reference TRBV28 and TRBJ1-4 provide the parts outside the CDR3, is DVKVTQSSRYLVKRTGEKVFLECVQDMDHENMFWYRQDPGLGLRLIYFSYDVKMKEKGDIPEGYSVSREKKERFSLILESASTNQTSMYLCASSLFFWTGYEKLFFGSGTQLSVL.

The gene calls are TRBV9 and TRBJ1-1, with TRBD1 as a possible D gene (5 bases). This CDR3 has 14 amino acids. Germline loops: CDR1 SGDLS, CDR2 YYNGEE. The ends were cut back, 0 bases at V and 0 bases at J, with 6 bases in the middle. The CDR3 loop reads CASSVGQLNTEAFF. The CDR3 nucleotides read TGTGCCAGCAGCGTAGGACAGCTGAACACTGAAGCTTTCTTT.

V is TRBV5-1 and J is TRBJ2-2; D possibly corresponds to TRBD2 (6 bases). Trimming stripped 3 bases from V and 9 bases from J, with 21 bases between. This CDR3 has 16 amino acids. The germline V gene encodes CDR1 SGHRS and CDR2 YFSETQ. The CDR3 coding sequence is TGCGCCAGCAGCTATGGAGAGGGCGGGGTGAAGAGGGAGCTGTTTTTT. The encoded protein is CASSYGEGGVKRELFF.

This sequence joins TRBV18 and TRBJ2-7, with D possibly called TRBD1 or TRBD2 (7 bases each). This CDR3 is 15 amino acids long. Per germline, CDR1 KGHSH and CDR2 LQKENI. The V and J ends lost 1 base and 2 bases respectively, with 12 bases between them. The CDR3 DNA is TGTGCCAGCTCACCACAGGGGGCGGGGGCCTACGAGCAGTACTTC. Protein product: CASSPQGAGAYEQYF. Supplemented by reference TRBV18 and TRBJ2-7, the full variable domain reads NAGVMQNPRHLVRRRGQEARLRCSPMKGHSHVYWYRQLPEEGLKFMVYLQKENIIDESGMPKERFSAEFPKEGPSILRIQQVVRGDSAAYFCASSPQGAGAYEQYFGPGTRLTVT.

The chain couples TRBV27 to TRBJ2-3, with 13 nucleotides matching TRBD2. J was trimmed by 1 base and V by 8 bases; bases with no gene match: 18. CDR1 is MNHEY, CDR2 SMNVEV, per germline (reference sequence). This CDR3 is built from 20 residues. The CDR3 loop reads CASVGSGGLAGAWGTDTQYF. The CDR3 coding sequence is TGTGCCAGCGTCGGTTCCGGTGGACTAGCGGGAGCTTGGGGCACAGATACGCAGTATTTT.

The V call is TRBV27, the J call TRBJ2-7; TRBD2 agrees at 9 bases. There are 17 residues in the CDR3. The germline CDR1 and CDR2 sequences are MNHEY and SMNVEV (reference sequence). Trimming at V came to 6 bases and at J to 4 bases, leaving 16 bases not matched to a gene. DNA of the CDR3: TGTGCCAGCAGGCGTGACGTGGCTAGCGGGACAGCTTACGAGCAGTACTTC. This sequence encodes CASRRDVASGTAYEQYF.

The J gene is TRBJ2-3, the V gene TRBV7-3; the D is unclear. The CDR3 consists of 13 residues. The germline V gene has CDR1 SGHTA and CDR2 FQGTGA. Between the trimmed V and J ends, which lost 2 bases and 6 bases, there was a span of 9 bases. CDR3 amino acids: CASSLDSTDTQYF. CDR3 nucleotides: TGTGCCAGCAGCTTAGATTCGACGGATACGCAGTATTTT.

The rearrangement uses TRBV10-3 and TRBJ1-3; D is possibly TRBD1 (5 bases). CDR3 length equals 16 residues. CDR1 is ENHRY and CDR2 is SYGVKD in the germline V gene. Trimming cost V 3 bases and J 1 base, with 13 bases left between them. This CDR3 reads CAISDQGGNSGNTIYF. The CDR3 region has the DNA TGTGCCATCAGTGATCAGGGTGGAAATTCTGGAAACACCATATATTTT.

CDR3 amino acids: CASSLVQSADTQYF. Here the CDR3 DNA reads TGCGCCAGCAGCTTGGTCCAGTCCGCAGATACGCAGTATTTT. The chain links TRBV5-1 to TRBJ2-3; D unclear. The CDR3 runs to 14 residues. V dropped 0 bases and J dropped 4 bases, with 9 bases sitting between them. CDR1 is SGHRS, CDR2 YFSETQ, per germline.

This chain connects TRBV28 to TRBJ1-4; TRBD1 is a possible D gene (5 bases). The CDR3 is made up of 12 amino acids. Deletions cut 6 bases from V and 11 bases from J, with 13 bases between. The V gene's germline CDR1 is MDHEN and CDR2 SYDVKM. In nucleotides, the CDR3 is TGTGCCAGCAGGGTCGAGGAGGGGAAACTGTTTTTT. Translation: CASRVEEGKLFF.

The chain couples TRBV5-6 to TRBJ2-3; a weak D match, TRBD2 (6 bases). V shed 2 bases and J shed 0 bases, with 13 bases lying between them. The CDR3 runs to 16 residues. Germline V gene lookup returns CDR1 SGHDT and CDR2 YYEEEE. CDR3 coding DNA: TGTGCCAGCAGCTTAGTCGGGAGTGCCAGCACAGATACGCAGTATTTT. Protein sequence: CASSLVGSASTDTQYF.

This clone was found a few times. This chain uses TRBV7-2 with TRBJ2-5; tentatively, D is TRBD1 (6 bases). The CDR3 has 13 residues. CDR1 SGHTA and CDR2 FQGNSA come from the germline V gene. V was trimmed by 4 bases and J by 5 bases, leaving 11 bases between them. CDR3: CASSSGDLETQYF. DNA for the CDR3: TGTGCCAGCAGCTCAGGGGATTTGGAGACCCAGTACTTC.

The chain combines TRBV5-1 with TRBJ2-3; D gene uncertain. From germline, CDR1 is SGHRS and CDR2 YFSETQ. The CDR3 contains 14 residues. The V end was cut by 1 base, the J end by 4 bases, with 10 bases between. CDR3 DNA: TGCGCCAGCAGCTTGCTCGTTCAATCAGATACGCAGTATTTT. Encoded protein: CASSLLVQSDTQYF.

V is TRBV5-1 and J is TRBJ2-4; 7 bases agree with TRBD2. The CDR3 covers 15 residues. V gave up 4 bases and J gave up 2 bases; unmatched junction bases: 6. CDR1 is SGHRS and CDR2 is YFSETQ in the germline V gene. The CDR3, as DNA: TGCGCCAGCAGCCCGGGCGGGGGAACCAAAAACATTCAGTACTTC. This codes for CASSPGGGTKNIQYF.

The CDR3 DNA sequence: TGTGCCAGCAGCTTGTCGACAGGCCGCACAGATACGCAGTATTTT. Translation: CASSLSTGRTDTQYF. This rearrangement joins TRBV5-4 to TRBJ2-3, with D perhaps TRBD1 (6 bases). V shed 1 base and J shed 1 base, with 10 bases lying between them. This CDR3 spans 15 amino acids. Per germline, CDR1 SGHNT and CDR2 YYREEE (reference sequence).

This chain uses TRBV7-2 with TRBJ2-2, with TRBD2 matching 8 bases. J lost 0 bases, V lost 3 bases, and 0 bases had no gene match. Germline CDR1 is SGHTA and CDR2 is FQGNSA. CDR3 size: 15 residues. The CDR3 here is CASSFSGTNTGELFF. The CDR3 nucleotides read TGTGCCAGCAGCTTTAGCGGGACGAACACCGGGGAGCTGTTTTTT.